This is a list of T cell receptor beta chains from one sample in a study of blood T cell repertoires in COVID-19. Sequenced by immunoSEQ multiplex PCR; TCRdb stores in-frame clones only, minus some. The sample includes 350,000 or so clones, around nine tenths of them seen just once. The sequenced sample was PBMCs or T cells enriched from blood (not recorded which). The origin of the receptors is a woman aged 25 to 39 who had been exposed to COVID-19. Both conserved end residues are part of each CDR3. Fields, in order: V gene, D gene, clone size, J gene, CDR3 DNA, CDR3 protein. The D gene is left open where the match is weak. Rows may omit the clone size; those that give it use once, few, many or a size class.

>TRBV7-8|.|.|TRBJ2-1
TGTGCCAGCAGCTTAGCGCTAAGGGCAGGGGATGAGCAGTTCTTC
CASSLALRAGDEQFF
>TRBV6-5|.|.|TRBJ2-1
TGTGCCAGCAGTTACTCGGCGGGAAGGTCCTACAATGAGCAGTTCTTC
CASSYSAGRSYNEQFF
>TRBV19|.|few|TRBJ1-5
TGTGCCAGTAGTAATCACGGGAGCAATCAGCCCCAGCATTTT
CASSNHGSNQPQHF
>TRBV19|.|.|TRBJ2-1
TGTGCCAGTAGTGTTTGGAGGATGGAGCAGTTCTTC
CASSVWRMEQFF
>TRBV12-3/TRBV12-4|TRBD1|.|TRBJ1-2
TGTGCCAGCAGCGTGGACAGGCTCTATGGCTACACCTTC
CASSVDRLYGYTF
>TRBV5-6|.|once|TRBJ2-7
TGTGCCAGCAGCTCTCCACGCGAGGTGTCAAACTACGAGCAGTACTTC
CASSSPREVSNYEQYF
>TRBV7-9|TRBD1|once|TRBJ1-5
TGTGCCAGCAGCTTAGGGACAGGGGTAAGACCCCAGCATTTT
CASSLGTGVRPQHF
>TRBV30|.|.|TRBJ2-3
TGTGCCTGGAGTGTACCGGGCACAGATACGCAGTATTTT
CAWSVPGTDTQYF
>TRBV18|.|.|TRBJ2-7
TGTGCCAGCTCACCGTCGTCGATAGCGTTTGAGCAGTACTTC
CASSPSSIAFEQYF
>TRBV7-8|TRBD1|.|TRBJ2-5
TGTGCCAGCAGCTTAAGGACAGGGGGACATCAAGAGACCCAGTACTTC
CASSLRTGGHQETQYF
>TRBV4-2|.|.|TRBJ2-1
TGTGCCAGCAGCCAAGAGAAGGGGCCCTCCTACAATGAGCAGTTCTTC
CASSQEKGPSYNEQFF
>TRBV7-9|.|.|TRBJ1-4
TGTGCCAGCAGCTTAGGGCTTAATGAAAAACTGTTTTTT
CASSLGLNEKLFF
>TRBV27|.|.|TRBJ1-3
TGTGCCAGCAGTGAGGGAGGCTCTGGAAACACCATATATTTT
CASSEGGSGNTIYF
>TRBV3-1/TRBV3-2|TRBD1|.|TRBJ2-5
TGTGCCAGCAGCCAACTGACAGGGAGCAAAGAGACCCAGTACTTC
CASSQLTGSKETQYF
>TRBV7-8|TRBD1|.|TRBJ2-6
TGTGCCAGCAGGAGACAGGGGGCATCTGGGGCCAACGTCCTGACTTTC
CASRRQGASGANVLTF
>TRBV5-6|.|.|TRBJ1-2
TGTGCCAGCAGCTTCGTTGGGGGGAGCGATGGCTACACCTTC
CASSFVGGSDGYTF
>TRBV28|.|.|TRBJ1-4
TGTGCCAGCAGTTTATGGAGCAGGGCCGAAGGGGAAAAACTGTTTTTT
CASSLWSRAEGEKLFF
>TRBV10-2|.|.|TRBJ2-7
TGCGCCAGCCGACTTGTGGGTCACGAGCAGTACTTC
CASRLVGHEQYF
>TRBV15|.|.|TRBJ1-2
TGTGCCACCAGGAACAATGAGGGACTCTATGGCTACACCTTC
CATRNNEGLYGYTF
>TRBV6-5|TRBD2|.|TRBJ2-5
TGTGCCAGCAGTTACTCAGCTAGCGGGGAGACCCAGTACTTC
CASSYSASGETQYF
>TRBV2|.|once|TRBJ2-2
TGTGCCAGCAGAAAGGACACGAACACCGGGGAGCTGTTTTTT
CASRKDTNTGELFF
>TRBV6-5|TRBD1|.|TRBJ2-7
TGTGCCACAGTGAGCGGGACAGGGAGAGAGCAGTACTTC
CATVSGTGREQYF
>TRBV28|TRBD2|.|TRBJ2-3
TGTGCCAGCGAAGTAGCGGGAGCCAGCACAGATACGCAGTATTTT
CASEVAGASTDTQYF
>TRBV9|.|.|TRBJ2-7
TGTGCCAGCAGCGTAGAGGGGGACCCCCAACGGGAGCAGTACTTC
CASSVEGDPQREQYF
>TRBV7-2|TRBD2|.|TRBJ2-7
TGTGCCAGCAGCTTGCCGCCGCGGGAGAGAGCCTACGAGCAGTACTTC
CASSLPPRERAYEQYF
>TRBV6-5|TRBD2|.|TRBJ2-7
TGTGCCAGCAGTTACTCGAGTTCTAGCGGGACCGACGAGCAGTACTTC
CASSYSSSSGTDEQYF
>TRBV4-2|TRBD2|.|TRBJ2-7
TGTGCCAGCAGCCAAGAGGGGCGCGGGAGGGCAGAGGAGCAGTACTTC
CASSQEGRGRAEEQYF
>TRBV5-1|.|.|TRBJ2-1
TGCGCCAGCAGCCTCGACACCCTGAATGAGCAGTTCTTC
CASSLDTLNEQFF
>TRBV21-1|.|.|TRBJ2-7
TGTGCCAGCGAGGGACAGGGGGCTTTGGGAGACGGCTCCTACGAGCAGTACTTC
CASEGQGALGDGSYEQYF
>TRBV5-1|TRBD1|.|TRBJ1-4
TGCGCCAGCAGCCGTATTGGACAGGGGAATAATGAAAAACTGTTTTTT
CASSRIGQGNNEKLFF
>TRBV28|.|.|TRBJ2-2
TGTGCCACCGACACCAACACCGGGGAGCTGTTTTTT
CATDTNTGELFF
>TRBV24-1|TRBD1|.|TRBJ2-1
TGTGCCACCAGTGATTTGCAACAGGGGCGAACCAATGAGCAGTTCTTC
CATSDLQQGRTNEQFF
>TRBV15|TRBD1|.|TRBJ1-1
TGTGCCACCAGCAGAGATCTCAGGGGGCCGAGCACTGAAGCTTTCTTT
CATSRDLRGPSTEAFF
>TRBV7-3|.|.|TRBJ2-1
TGTGCCAGCAGCTTAACGGGGAATACAGGGGGAGGGGTACAGTTCTTC
CASSLTGNTGGGVQFF
>TRBV12-3/TRBV12-4|TRBD1|.|TRBJ1-2
TGTGCCAGCAACCCCGGGACAGGGAGTGGCTACACCTTC
CASNPGTGSGYTF
>TRBV11-1|TRBD2|.|TRBJ2-3
TGTGCCAGCAGCTTAACTAGCGGGAGCACAGATACGCAGTATTTT
CASSLTSGSTDTQYF
>TRBV12-5|TRBD1|few|TRBJ2-3
TGTGCTAGTCGGGGACAGGGGTGGATGAGTGGCACAGATACGCAGTATTTT
CASRGQGWMSGTDTQYF
>TRBV11-2|TRBD2|.|TRBJ2-7
TGTGCCAGCAGCTCCGGGACTAGCGCCGACTCCTCCTACGAGCAGTACTTC
CASSSGTSADSSYEQYF
>TRBV25-1|.|.|TRBJ2-7
.
CASSESFVGQGADF
>TRBV19|TRBD1|.|TRBJ1-6
TGTGCCAGTAGTACACTCCGGGACAGGGCTTCACCCCTCCACTTT
CASSTLRDRASPLHF
>TRBV2|TRBD1|.|TRBJ2-5
TGTGCCAGCAGTGGCACAGGGGGCTCTCGGGAGACCCAGTACTTC
CASSGTGGSRETQYF
>TRBV18|TRBD1|once|TRBJ1-2
TGTGCCAGCTCACCACTCCCGGGACCACAGGGGGGCGACTATGGCTACACCTTC
CASSPLPGPQGGDYGYTF
>TRBV30|TRBD2|once|TRBJ2-3
TGTGCCTGGAGGGGCGTGGGACTACCAAACACAGATACGCAGTATTTT
CAWRGVGLPNTDTQYF
>TRBV7-8|.|.|TRBJ2-2
TGTGCCAGCAGCCACAGGAACACCGGGGAGCTGTTTTTT
CASSHRNTGELFF
>TRBV7-2|TRBD2|few|TRBJ2-1
TGTGCCAGCAGCGACCCCGGGAGGCCATTAGAGGATGAGCAGTTCTTC
CASSDPGRPLEDEQFF
>TRBV28|TRBD1|.|TRBJ1-5
TGTGCCACCACTTCCGGGACAGGGGGTTGGAGGCCCCAGCATTTT
CATTSGTGGWRPQHF
>TRBV3-1/TRBV3-2|TRBD1|.|TRBJ1-4
TGTGCCAGCAGCTCCCGGACAGGGGGCGCCGGAAAACTGTTTTTT
CASSSRTGGAGKLFF
>TRBV5-4|.|.|TRBJ2-1
TGTGCCAGCACCGTGGGGGGGGCCCCTGTGAATGAGCAGTTCTTC
CASTVGGAPVNEQFF
>TRBV4-1|.|.|TRBJ1-1
TGCGCCAGCAGCCAAGATCTGGGGGCGCTGCGAATGAACACTGAAGCTTTCTTT
CASSQDLGALRMNTEAFF
>TRBV3-1/TRBV3-2|.|once|TRBJ1-6
TGTGCCAGCAGCCAAGATAGGGACACCTCCTATAATTCACCCCTCCACTTT
CASSQDRDTSYNSPLHF